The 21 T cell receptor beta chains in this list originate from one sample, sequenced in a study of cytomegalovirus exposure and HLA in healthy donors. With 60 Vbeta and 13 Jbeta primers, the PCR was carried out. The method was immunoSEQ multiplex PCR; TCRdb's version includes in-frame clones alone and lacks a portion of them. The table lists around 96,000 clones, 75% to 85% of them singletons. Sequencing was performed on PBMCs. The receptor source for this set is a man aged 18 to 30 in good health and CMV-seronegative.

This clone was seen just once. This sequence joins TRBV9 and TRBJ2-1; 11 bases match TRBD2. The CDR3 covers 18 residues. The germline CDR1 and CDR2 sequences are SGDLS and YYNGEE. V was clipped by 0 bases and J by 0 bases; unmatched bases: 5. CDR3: CASSVELAGASSYNEQFF. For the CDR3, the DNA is TGTGCCAGCAGCGTAGAACTAGCGGGGGCGTCCTCCTACAATGAGCAGTTCTTC.

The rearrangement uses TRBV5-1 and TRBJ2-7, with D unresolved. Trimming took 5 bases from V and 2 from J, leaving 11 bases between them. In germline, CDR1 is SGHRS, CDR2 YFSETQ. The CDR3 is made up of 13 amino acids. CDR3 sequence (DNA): TGCGCCAGCAGGTCGACAAACACCTACGAGCAGTACTTC. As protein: CASRSTNTYEQYF.

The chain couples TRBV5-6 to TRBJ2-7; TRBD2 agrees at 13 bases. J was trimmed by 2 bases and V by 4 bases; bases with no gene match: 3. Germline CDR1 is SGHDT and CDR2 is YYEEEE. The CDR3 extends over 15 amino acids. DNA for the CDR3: TGTGCCAGCAGCCAACTAGCGGGGGGGACCTACGAGCAGTACTTC. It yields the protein CASSQLAGGTYEQYF. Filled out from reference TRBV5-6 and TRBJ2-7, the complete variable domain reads DAGVTQSPTHLIKTRGQQVTLRCSPKSGHDTVSWYQQALGQGPQFIFQYYEEEERQRGNFPDRFSGHQFPNYSSELNVNALLLGDSALYLCASSQLAGGTYEQYFGPGTRLTVT.

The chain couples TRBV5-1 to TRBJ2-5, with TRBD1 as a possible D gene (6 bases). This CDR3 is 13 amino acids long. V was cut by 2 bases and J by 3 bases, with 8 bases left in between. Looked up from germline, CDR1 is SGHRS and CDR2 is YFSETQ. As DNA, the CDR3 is TGCGCCAGCAGCTTCAAGGGGGAAGAGACCCAGTACTTC. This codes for CASSFKGEETQYF.

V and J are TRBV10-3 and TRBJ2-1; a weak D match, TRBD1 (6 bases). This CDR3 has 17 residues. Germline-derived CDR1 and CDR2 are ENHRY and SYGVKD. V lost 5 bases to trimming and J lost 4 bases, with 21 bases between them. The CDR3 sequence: CAISPLSGTSSYNEQFF. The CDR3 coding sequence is TGTGCCATCAGTCCCTTATCTGGGACAAGTTCGTACAATGAGCAGTTCTTC.

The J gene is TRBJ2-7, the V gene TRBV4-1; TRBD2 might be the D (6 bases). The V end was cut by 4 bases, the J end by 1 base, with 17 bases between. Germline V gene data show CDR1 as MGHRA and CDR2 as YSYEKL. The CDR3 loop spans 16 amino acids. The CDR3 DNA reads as TGCGCCAGCAGCCCTGCCCGGGACTCCTTGTCCTACGAGCAGTACTTC. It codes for CASSPARDSLSYEQYF.

The CDR3 region is CASSLGTSGGARTDTQYF. Written as DNA, the CDR3 is TGTGCCAGCAGCCTCGGGACTAGCGGGGGGGCGAGGACAGATACGCAGTATTTT. The chain links TRBV4-2 to TRBJ2-3; 16 nucleotides agree with TRBD2. From germline, CDR1 is LGHNA and CDR2 YNFKEQ. The length of the CDR3 is 18 residues. The V gene end was trimmed by 4 bases and the J gene end by 3 bases; junction bases not matched to a gene: 7.

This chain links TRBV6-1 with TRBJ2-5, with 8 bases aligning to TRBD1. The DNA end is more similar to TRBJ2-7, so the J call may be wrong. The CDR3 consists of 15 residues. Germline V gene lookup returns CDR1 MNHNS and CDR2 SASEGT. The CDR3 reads CASSEWDRSSYEQYF. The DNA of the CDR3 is TGTGCCAGCAGTGAATGGGACAGGTCCTCCTACGAGCAGTACTTC.

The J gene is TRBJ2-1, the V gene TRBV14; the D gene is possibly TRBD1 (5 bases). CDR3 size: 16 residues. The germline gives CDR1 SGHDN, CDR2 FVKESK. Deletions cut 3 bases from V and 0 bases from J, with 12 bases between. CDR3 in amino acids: CASSQYRSSSYNEQFF. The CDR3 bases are TGTGCCAGCAGCCAGTACAGGTCAAGCTCCTACAATGAGCAGTTCTTC.

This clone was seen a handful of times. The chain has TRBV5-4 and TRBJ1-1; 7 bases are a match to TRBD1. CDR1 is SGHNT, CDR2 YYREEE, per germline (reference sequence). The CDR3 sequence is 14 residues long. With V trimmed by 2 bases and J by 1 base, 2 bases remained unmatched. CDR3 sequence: CASSFGTANTEAFF. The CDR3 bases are TGTGCCAGCAGCTTCGGGACAGCGAACACTGAAGCTTTCTTT.

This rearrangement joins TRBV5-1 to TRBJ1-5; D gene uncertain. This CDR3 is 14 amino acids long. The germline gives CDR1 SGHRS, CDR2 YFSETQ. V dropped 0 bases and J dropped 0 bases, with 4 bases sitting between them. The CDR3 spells CASSLDYSNQPQHF. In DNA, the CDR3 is TGCGCCAGCAGCTTGGACTATAGCAATCAGCCCCAGCATTTT.

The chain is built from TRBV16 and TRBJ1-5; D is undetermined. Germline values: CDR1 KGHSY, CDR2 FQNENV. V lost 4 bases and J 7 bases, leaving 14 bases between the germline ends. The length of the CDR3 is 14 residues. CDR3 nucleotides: TGTGCCAGCAGCCCCGGGCAGAGGGAGCAGCCCCAGCATTTT. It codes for CASSPGQREQPQHF. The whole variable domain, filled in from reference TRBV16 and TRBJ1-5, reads GEEVAQTPKHLVRGEGQKAKLYCAPIKGHSYVFWYQQVLKNEFKFLISFQNENVFDETGMPKERFSAKCLPNSPCSLEIQATKLEDSAVYFCASSPGQREQPQHFGDGTRLSIL.

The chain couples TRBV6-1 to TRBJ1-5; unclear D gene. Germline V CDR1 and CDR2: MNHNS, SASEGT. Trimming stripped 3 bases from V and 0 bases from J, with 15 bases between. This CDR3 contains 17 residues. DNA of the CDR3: TGTGCCAGCAGTGATTTAGGAGGCGAGAATAGCAATCAGCCCCAGCATTTT. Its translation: CASSDLGGENSNQPQHF.

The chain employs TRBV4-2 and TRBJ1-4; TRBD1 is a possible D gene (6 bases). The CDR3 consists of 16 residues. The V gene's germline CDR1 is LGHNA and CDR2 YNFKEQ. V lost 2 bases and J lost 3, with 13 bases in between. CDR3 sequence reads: CASSQRQGNSNEKLFF. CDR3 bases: TGTGCCAGCAGCCAAAGGCAGGGGAACTCTAATGAAAAACTGTTTTTT.

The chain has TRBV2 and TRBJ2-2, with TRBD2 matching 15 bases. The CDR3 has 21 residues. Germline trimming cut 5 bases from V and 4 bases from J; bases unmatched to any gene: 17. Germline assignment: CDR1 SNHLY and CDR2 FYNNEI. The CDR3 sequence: CASSTHGPWTSGGAGTGELFF. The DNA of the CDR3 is TGTGCCAGCAGTACCCATGGCCCCTGGACTAGCGGGGGGGCCGGCACCGGGGAGCTGTTTTTT.

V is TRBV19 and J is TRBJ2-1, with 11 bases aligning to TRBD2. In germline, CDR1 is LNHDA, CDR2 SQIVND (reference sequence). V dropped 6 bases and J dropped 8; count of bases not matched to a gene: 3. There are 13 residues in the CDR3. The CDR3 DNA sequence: TGTGCCAGTAGAGCTAGCGGGGGGCATGAGCAGTTCTTC. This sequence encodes CASRASGGHEQFF.

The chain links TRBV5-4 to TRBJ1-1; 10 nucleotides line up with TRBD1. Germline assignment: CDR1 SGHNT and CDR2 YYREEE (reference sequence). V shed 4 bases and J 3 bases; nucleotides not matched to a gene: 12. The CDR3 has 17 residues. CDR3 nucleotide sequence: TGTGCCAGCAGCCCTGGTTGGACAGGGGGAGGATACACTGAAGCTTTCTTT. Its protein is CASSPGWTGGGYTEAFF. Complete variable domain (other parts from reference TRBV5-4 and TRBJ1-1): ETGVTQSPTHLIKTRGQQVTLRCSSQSGHNTVSWYQQALGQGPQFIFQYYREEENGRGNFPPRFSGLQFPNYSSELNVNALELDDSALYLCASSPGWTGGGYTEAFFGQGTRLTVV.

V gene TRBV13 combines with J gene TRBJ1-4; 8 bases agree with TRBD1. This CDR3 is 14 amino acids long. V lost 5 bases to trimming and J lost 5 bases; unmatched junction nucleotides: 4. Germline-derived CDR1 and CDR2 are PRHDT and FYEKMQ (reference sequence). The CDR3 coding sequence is TGTGCCAGCAGCAGAAGGACAGGGAATGAAAAACTGTTTTTT. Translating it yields CASSRRTGNEKLFF.

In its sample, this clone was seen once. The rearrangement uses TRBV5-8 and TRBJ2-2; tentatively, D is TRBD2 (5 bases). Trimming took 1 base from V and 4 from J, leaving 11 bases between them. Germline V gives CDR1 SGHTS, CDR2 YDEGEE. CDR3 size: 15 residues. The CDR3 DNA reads TGTGCCAGCAGCTTGTCGGGGTTAGGCACCGGGGAGCTGTTTTTT. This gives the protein CASSLSGLGTGELFF. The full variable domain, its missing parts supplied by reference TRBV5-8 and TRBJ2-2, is EAGVTQSPTHLIKTRGQQATLRCSPISGHTSVYWYQQALGLGLQFLLWYDEGEERNRGNFPPRFSGRQFPNYSSELNVNALELEDSALYLCASSLSGLGTGELFFGEGSRLTVL.

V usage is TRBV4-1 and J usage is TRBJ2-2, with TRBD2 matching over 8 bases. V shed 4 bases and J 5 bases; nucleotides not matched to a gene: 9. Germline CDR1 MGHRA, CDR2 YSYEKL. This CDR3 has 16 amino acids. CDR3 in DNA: TGCGCCAGCAGCCCCTTTGGGGCTAGCGGGACCGGGGAGCTGTTTTTT. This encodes CASSPFGASGTGELFF.

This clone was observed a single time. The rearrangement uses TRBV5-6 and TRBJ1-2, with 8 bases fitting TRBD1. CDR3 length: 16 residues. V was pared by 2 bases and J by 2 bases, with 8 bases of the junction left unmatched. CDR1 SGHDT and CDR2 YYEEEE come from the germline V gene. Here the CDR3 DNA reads TGTGCCAGCAGCTTCTTTGACAGGGGAGTAAACTATGGCTACACCTTC. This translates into CASSFFDRGVNYGYTF. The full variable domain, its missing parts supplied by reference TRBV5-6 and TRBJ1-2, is DAGVTQSPTHLIKTRGQQVTLRCSPKSGHDTVSWYQQALGQGPQFIFQYYEEEERQRGNFPDRFSGHQFPNYSSELNVNALLLGDSALYLCASSFFDRGVNYGYTFGSGTRLTVV.